This T cell receptor (beta chain) was recovered during a study of cytomegalovirus exposure and HLA in healthy donors. Study results and limitations: Donors belonging to an Asian-associated ancestry cluster reportedly showed fewer N-insertions in productive TCRs than the approximately 680-donor mean, according to what a later analysis found. A prior analysis recorded that most TCR beta V segments were productive about 87% or about 30% of the time. As a later analysis showed, several of the most significant clusters appeared to be linked to common viral pathogens. Sequencing had likely introduced a cluster of highly shared sequence variants as an artifact.

Trimming took off 4 bases at V and 4 bases at J, with 7 bases between the two ends. The CDR3 loop spans 12 amino acids. Germline V gives CDR1 SEHNR, CDR2 FQNEAQ (reference sequence). Primers for the PCR totalled 60 Vbeta and 13 Jbeta. Repertoires were generated with immunoSEQ multiplex PCR, while TCRdb's copy carries only in-frame clones and drops some. The sample includes about 200,000 clones, roughly 82% of them seen just once. In regard to this clone: Its specificity is not known.

The origin of this receptor is a man in his forties in good health and CMV-seropositive. The chain combines TRBV7-9 with TRBJ1-1; D is unclear. The sequencing input was PBMCs. DNA of the CDR3: TGTGCCAGCAGCTACCGGGGCACTGAAGCTTTCTTT. Its translation: CASSYRGTEAFF.